Presented here are 8 T cell receptor beta chains from one specimen sequenced in a study of T cells expressing NK-cell markers. TCRdb reprocessed the 5' RACE reads, with one entry per CDR3 protein and no DNA. Here the sample table reports about 410,000 distinct CDR3 sequences. The sample comprised blood T cells: a sorted CD56 or NKG2C T cell subset, CD4+ or CD8+ T cells, or bulk PBMC T cells (not recorded which). Receptor source: a woman aged 45-59 years in good health.

The chain employs TRBV10-3 and TRBJ1-3. Germline V lookup: CDR1 ENHRY, CDR2 SYGVKD. This CDR3 contains 14 residues. This CDR3 is CAINSAGTGNTIYF.

This chain connects TRBV28 to TRBJ2-5; TCRdb selects TRBD2, and the lack of DNA leaves this call unchecked. Germline CDR1 and CDR2: MDHEN and SYDVKM. The CDR3 length is 16 residues. The CDR3: CASSTTLAGAQETQYF.

The chain is built from TRBV11-3 and TRBJ2-5. Germline CDR1 is SGHNT and CDR2 is YENEEA. This CDR3 contains 15 residues. Here the CDR3 reads CASSLDNRVQETQYF.

The V and J genes are TRBV7-9 and TRBJ2-5; the D call of TRBD1 rests on TCRdb alone, since no DNA is present to check it. This CDR3 is 15 amino acids long. Germline CDR1 reads SEHNR; CDR2 reads FQNEAQ (reference sequence). CDR3: CASSHPGWQQETQYF.

Here the CDR3 reads CASSLGGVIWPQHF. V gene TRBV2 combines with J gene TRBJ1-5; TCRdb reports TRBD1, a call that lacks DNA to check it against. The CDR3 spans 14 residues. Germline CDR1 SNHLY, CDR2 FYNNEI.

The chain recombines TRBV7-9 with TRBJ2-3; TCRdb's assignment of TRBD1 cannot be checked, as there is no DNA. This CDR3 is 17 amino acids long. Germline-derived CDR1 and CDR2 are SEHNR and FQNEAQ (reference sequence). CDR3 protein: CASSLLAGQGIFDTQYF.

The chain couples TRBV29-1 to TRBJ2-1; TCRdb calls TRBD2, which cannot be checked without DNA. Germline assignment: CDR1 SQVTM and CDR2 ANQGSEA. The CDR3 loop spans 14 amino acids. CDR3: CSVVYDYSYNEQFF.

The chain combines TRBV5-1 with TRBJ1-5. The germline V gene has CDR1 SGHRS and CDR2 YFSETQ. CDR3 length: 13 residues. CDR3 loop: CASRGGNNQPQHF.